Below, 26 T cell receptor beta chains from the same sample are listed, as sequenced in a study of Ad26.COV2.S vaccination and SARS-CoV-2 variants. TCRdb's table, derived via immunoSEQ multiplex PCR, lists solely in-frame clones and lacks some. The sample holds around 450,000 clones, nearly 90% seen once. The treatment here: roughly 19 received Ad26.COV2.S at low or high dose, single or two shots; 5 received placebo; per-sample allocation not given. Day 63 after the first vaccine or placebo injection was the time point for sampling. This specimen was peripheral blood, taken in a trial of Ad26.COV2.S vaccine versus placebo. The receptors were gathered from a person aged 18-60 years who received the Ad26.COV2.S COVID-19 vaccine or a placebo.

The chain is built from TRBV19 and TRBJ1-1; the D gene is possibly TRBD1 (6 bases). The V end was cut by 6 bases, the J end by 2 bases, with 10 bases between. Per germline, CDR1 LNHDA and CDR2 SQIVND (reference sequence). This CDR3 comprises 13 residues. CDR3 DNA: TGTGCCAGTAGCCGGACAGTTAACACTGAAGCTTTCTTT. This translates into CASSRTVNTEAFF. The full variable domain, in which reference TRBV19 and TRBJ1-1 provide the parts outside the CDR3, is DGGITQSPKYLFRKEGQNVTLSCEQNLNHDAMYWYRQDPGQGLRLIYYSQIVNDFQKGDIAEGYSVSREKKESFPLTVTSAQKNPTAFYLCASSRTVNTEAFFGQGTRLTVV.

The V gene is TRBV28, the J gene TRBJ2-3, with a tentative D call TRBD2 (6 bases). The CDR3 consists of 15 residues. CDR1 and CDR2 (germline): MDHEN, SYDVKM. Between the trimmed V and J ends, which lost 0 bases and 10 bases, there was a span of 17 bases. In nucleotides, the CDR3 is TGTGCCAGCAGTTTATGGGGGGGAACTGGACGTGCGCAGTATTTT. It encodes CASSLWGGTGRAQYF.

This clone appeared a few times. V usage is TRBV7-2 and J usage is TRBJ1-5; 8 nucleotides align to TRBD1. CDR1 and CDR2 from the germline V gene are SGHTA and FQGNSA. With V trimmed by 5 bases and J by 5 bases, 2 bases remained unmatched. The CDR3 runs 13 residues. The CDR3 coding sequence is TGTGCCAGCAGCCGGACAGGGCATCAGCCCCAGCATTTT. Its translation is CASSRTGHQPQHF.

V and J are TRBV25-1 and TRBJ1-2, with no clear D. There are 17 residues in the CDR3. Germline V lookup: CDR1 MGHDK, CDR2 SYGVNS. Trimming pared 1 base from V and 4 bases from J, leaving 19 bases between. CDR3 DNA: TGTGCCAGCAGTGAATCTACCCAAAGGCGGGGTCTCTATGGCTACACCTTC. Residues: CASSESTQRRGLYGYTF.

This clone was recorded only once. The genes are TRBV2 and TRBJ1-6, with 8 bases that match TRBD1. The CDR3 consists of 15 residues. Trimming at V came to 10 bases and at J to 8 bases, leaving 13 bases not matched to a gene. Germline V lookup: CDR1 SNHLY, CDR2 FYNNEI. The CDR3 reads CATKTNRGGDSPLHF. DNA of the CDR3: TGTGCCACAAAAACTAACAGGGGGGGTGATTCACCCCTCCACTTT. The full variable domain, in which reference TRBV2 and TRBJ1-6 provide the parts outside the CDR3, is EPEVTQTPSHQVTQMGQEVILRCVPISNHLYFYWYRQILGQKVEFLVSFYNNEISEKSEIFDDQFSVERPDGSNFTLKIRSTKLEDSAMYFCATKTNRGGDSPLHFGNGTRLTVT.

In its sample, this clone was seen once. The chain combines TRBV7-2 with TRBJ1-1; D is unresolved. V lost 1 base, J lost 0 bases, and 6 bases lay in between. The CDR3 sequence is 14 residues long. Germline CDR1 and CDR2: SGHTA and FQGNSA. The DNA for the CDR3 is TGTGCCAGCAGCTTAGGCAGTTTGAACACTGAAGCTTTCTTT. Its protein product is CASSLGSLNTEAFF.

This sequence joins TRBV18 and TRBJ2-7, with 13 bases matching TRBD2. This CDR3 contains 18 residues. From germline, CDR1 is KGHSH and CDR2 LQKENI. The V segment lost 6 bases and the J segment 0 bases; nucleotides outside the gene matches: 11. CDR3 bases: TGTGCCAGCTCGCCGCCGGGACTAGCGGGGCCCCTCTCCTACGAGCAGTACTTC. Amino acids: CASSPPGLAGPLSYEQYF.

This clone was observed a handful of times. The J gene is TRBJ2-1, the V gene TRBV12-5, with D possibly being TRBD2 (6 bases). The germline CDR1 and CDR2 sequences are LGHNT and FRNRAP. The V end was cut by 7 bases, the J end by 4 bases, with 17 bases between. There are 15 residues in the CDR3. CDR3 region: CASAGDHIQYNEQFF. The DNA for the CDR3 is TGTGCTAGTGCGGGGGACCACATCCAGTACAATGAGCAGTTCTTC.

The J gene is TRBJ1-2, the V gene TRBV28; 7 bases are a match to TRBD1. V was pared by 5 bases and J by 4 bases, with 16 bases of the junction left unmatched. Germline loops: CDR1 MDHEN, CDR2 SYDVKM. There are 17 residues in the CDR3. In DNA form, the CDR3 reads TGTGCCAGCAGTGAGGGCACTGGAGGGGGCTTCGGCTATGGCTACACCTTC. This encodes CASSEGTGGGFGYGYTF.

V gene TRBV11-2 combines with J gene TRBJ2-7; 8 bases are shared with TRBD2. CDR3 length: 14 amino acids. Germline-derived CDR1 and CDR2 are SGHAT and FQNNGV. The ends lost 4 bases at V and 4 bases at J; junction bases unmatched: 6. The CDR3 protein is CASSSVKRGYEQYF. The DNA for the CDR3 is TGTGCCAGCAGCTCGGTTAAGCGGGGGTACGAGCAGTACTTC.

The chain links TRBV19 to TRBJ1-1; perhaps TRBD1 as D (6 bases). The CDR3 totals 15 residues. The germline V gene has CDR1 LNHDA and CDR2 SQIVND (reference sequence). With 3 bases removed from V and 3 bases from J, the gap between germline ends came to 14 bases. This CDR3 reads CASSMTGTPDTEAFF. In DNA, the CDR3 is TGTGCCAGTAGTATGACCGGGACACCAGACACTGAAGCTTTCTTT.

The rearrangement links TRBV11-2 to TRBJ2-1; unclear D gene. Deletions cut 5 bases from V and 4 bases from J, with 9 bases between. CDR3 length: 13 amino acids. Germline V gene data show CDR1 as SGHAT and CDR2 as FQNNGV. In DNA form, the CDR3 reads TGTGCCAGCAGCCCCGGGTCTTACAATGAGCAGTTCTTC. Amino acids: CASSPGSYNEQFF.

The rearrangement links TRBV5-1 to TRBJ1-4; 7 bases map to TRBD1. Per the germline V gene, CDR1 is SGHRS and CDR2 is YFSETQ. V lost 7 bases, J lost 6 bases, and 9 bases stayed unmatched. CDR3 length: 14 residues. The CDR3 nucleotides read TGCGCCAGCGGTACAGGGGCCCTTTATGAAAAACTGTTTTTT. It encodes CASGTGALYEKLFF.

The chain combines TRBV24-1 with TRBJ2-1, with D possibly TRBD2 on 5 matching bases. Trimming removed 4 bases from V and 9 bases from J, with 15 bases in between. The CDR3 contains 14 residues. The germline V gene encodes CDR1 KGHDR and CDR2 SFDVKD. The CDR3 sequence: CATSETNEIGEQFF. CDR3 DNA: TGTGCCACCAGTGAGACTAACGAAATCGGTGAGCAGTTCTTC.

The J gene is TRBJ2-3, the V gene TRBV4-3; TRBD1 is a possible D gene (7 bases). CDR3 length equals 19 residues. The V end was cut by 1 base, the J end by 7 bases, with 27 bases between. Per the germline V gene, CDR1 is LGHNA and CDR2 is YSLEER. The CDR3 loop reads CASSQVWEYGQVRGHTQYF. The CDR3 DNA follows: TGCGCCAGCAGCCAAGTTTGGGAGTATGGACAGGTCCGGGGGCATACGCAGTATTTT.

This chain uses TRBV6-6 with TRBJ1-5; D is possibly TRBD1 (5 bases). The CDR3 extends over 16 amino acids. Germline V CDR1 and CDR2: MNHNY, SVGAGI (reference sequence). The V end lost 8 bases, the J end lost 2 bases, and 19 bases lay between the germline ends. The CDR3 protein is CASVPGLRGRNQPQHF. The CDR3 nucleotides read TGTGCCAGCGTCCCGGGACTTAGAGGTCGCAATCAGCCCCAGCATTTT.

The V gene is TRBV18, the J gene TRBJ2-1; 7 bases map to TRBD1. From germline, CDR1 is KGHSH and CDR2 LQKENI. This CDR3 contains 13 residues. The junction had 5 bases not matched to a gene; V was cut back by 3 bases and J by 9 bases. The CDR3 nucleotides read TGTGCCAGCTCACCGGAAGGGGGCGGTGAGCAGTTCTTC. Its translation: CASSPEGGGEQFF.

The chain recombines TRBV7-3 with TRBJ2-5; TRBD2 is a possible D gene (5 bases). V lost 5 bases and J lost 1, with 11 bases in between. The CDR3 extends over 14 amino acids. Germline CDR1 reads SGHTA; CDR2 reads FQGTGA. In nucleotides, the CDR3 is TGTGCCAGCAGCCCTAGCTCCGCCCAAGAGACCCAGTACTTC. It is translated as CASSPSSAQETQYF.

The J gene is TRBJ1-2, the V gene TRBV28; D not certain. Germline loops: CDR1 MDHEN, CDR2 SYDVKM. The CDR3 sequence is 15 residues long. Trimming stripped 2 bases from V and 2 bases from J, with 12 bases between. The CDR3 loop is CASSLSTGRNYGYTF. CDR3 bases: TGTGCCAGCAGTTTAAGCACGGGCAGAAACTATGGCTACACCTTC.

The chain combines TRBV12-3 or TRBV12-4 with TRBJ2-5; a possible D gene is TRBD2 (6 bases). The CDR3 extends over 13 amino acids. Trimming shortened V by 4 bases and J by 2 bases, and 8 bases separated the two germline ends. The DNA for the CDR3 is TGTGCCAGCAGTTACCGGGGGCAAGAGACCCAGTACTTC. Translation gives CASSYRGQETQYF.

The chain carries TRBV6-5 and TRBJ1-2; 10 bases are a match to TRBD1. The germline CDR1 and CDR2 sequences are MNHEY and SVGAGI. This CDR3 contains 15 residues. The J segment lost 3 bases and the V segment lost 4 bases, leaving 5 bases of the junction unmatched. The chain's CDR3 is CASSFSGTGDYGYTF. CDR3 nucleotide sequence: TGTGCCAGCAGTTTTTCCGGGACAGGGGACTATGGCTACACCTTC.

This clone was seen only once. The chain employs TRBV13 and TRBJ2-1, with TRBD1 matching over 12 bases. Trimming cost V 1 base and J 8 bases; bases outside gene matches: 3. Germline CDR1 reads PRHDT; CDR2 reads FYEKMQ (reference sequence). The CDR3 sequence is 15 residues long. CDR3 region: CASSLVGQGAYEQFF. In DNA form, the CDR3 reads TGTGCCAGCAGCTTAGTGGGACAGGGGGCCTATGAGCAGTTCTTC.

Remarks on this clone: Other nucleotide sequences in the sample specify the same CDR3. J is TRBJ2-3 and V is TRBV5-1; 12 nucleotides match TRBD2. The CDR3 extends over 15 amino acids. J lost 3 bases, V lost 4 bases, and 3 bases had no gene match. The V gene's germline CDR1 is SGHRS and CDR2 YFSETQ. CDR3 in DNA: TGCGCCAGCAGCCCCGGACTAGCGGGGACAGATACGCAGTATTTT. This codes for CASSPGLAGTDTQYF.

Comments on this clone: The same CDR3 can be traced to other DNA sequences in this sample. V and J are TRBV7-2 and TRBJ2-1; TRBD2 agrees at 11 bases. This CDR3 spans 15 amino acids. Germline trimming cut 3 bases from V and 4 bases from J; bases unmatched to any gene: 2. Germline V gene lookup returns CDR1 SGHTA and CDR2 FQGNSA. The CDR3 nucleotides read TGTGCCAGCAGCTTCGGACTAGCGGGTTACAATGAGCAGTTCTTC. Translating gives CASSFGLAGYNEQFF.

The CDR3 DNA is TGTGCCAGCAGCCAAGATTTCGGGAGCTCCTACGAGCAGTACGTC. Residues: CASSQDFGSSYEQYV. The chain couples TRBV3-1 (or the pseudogene TRBV3-2) to TRBJ2-7; TRBD2 is a possible D gene (6 bases). Germline V CDR1 and CDR2: LGHDT, YNNKEL (reference sequence). The ends were cut back, 0 bases at V and 0 bases at J, with 9 bases in the middle. The CDR3 runs to 15 residues.

This chain joins TRBV5-1 and TRBJ1-5; TRBD1 might be the D (5 bases). This CDR3 has 14 residues. Per the germline V gene, CDR1 is SGHRS and CDR2 is YFSETQ. V was shortened by 0 bases and J by 4 bases, with 8 bases between the two germline ends. The CDR3 loop is CASSLVGGNQPQHF. The CDR3, as DNA: TGCGCCAGCAGCTTGGTGGGGGGGAATCAGCCCCAGCATTTT. Full variable domain (outside the CDR3, taken from reference TRBV5-1 and TRBJ1-5): KAGVTQTPRYLIKTRGQQVTLSCSPISGHRSVSWYQQTPGQGLQFLFEYFSETQRNKGNFPGRFSGRQFSNSRSEMNVSTLELGDSALYLCASSLVGGNQPQHFGDGTRLSIL.